This TCR beta chain appears in the sequencing data of a study of cytomegalovirus exposure and HLA in healthy donors. Overall study results and limits: In an earlier analysis, in under 700 donors, most V segments appeared productive either ~87% or ~30% of the time. DRB1 had the most TCR associations and HLA-C the fewest, a later analysis found, with rates varying by HLA locus.

On this clone itself: Its specificity is unknown.

It was healthy bone marrow donors who served as donors. The PCR made use of 60 Vbeta and 13 Jbeta primers. Using immunoSEQ multiplex PCR, the repertoire was profiled, and TCRdb retains in-frame clones only, with some absent. Of 85,000 to 100,000 clones in the sample, 80% were seen once. The CDR3 totals 16 residues. Germline V gene sequence: CDR1 SGDLS, CDR2 YYNGEE. V shed 0 bases and J shed 2 bases, with 13 bases lying between them. The clonotype originates from a man aged 25-40 years in good health and CMV-seronegative. Sequencing was carried out using PBMCs. The chain carries TRBV9 and TRBJ2-3; D might be TRBD1 (7 bases). The CDR3: CASSVAGGTSTDTQYF. The CDR3 DNA follows: TGTGCCAGCAGCGTAGCAGGGGGGACCTCCACAGATACGCAGTATTTT.